A selection of T cell receptor beta chains follows, all from one sample in a study of blood T cell repertoires in COVID-19. Clones were read by immunoSEQ multiplex PCR, and TCRdb kept only the in-frame ones, dropping some. This sample has a few hundred thousand clones; roughly four fifths occur once, and the top ten carry around 1%. Specimen: peripheral blood. The receptors come from a human donor with acute or convalescent COVID-19. The donor label of this sample is uncertain. The CDR3 runs from the conserved cysteine through the conserved F or W. The order of the fields is CDR3 length, D gene, clone size, V gene, J gene, CDR3 DNA, CDR3 protein. A D gene is named only where the DNA matches it firmly. A clone size is listed for some rows: how often the clone was seen (once, few, many), or a class if it is expanded.

>13|.|.|TRBV6-6|TRBJ2-7
TGTGCCAGCAGCTCGGGACACTTCTACGAGCAGTACTTC
CASSSGHFYEQYF
>14|TRBD2|once|TRBV11-2|TRBJ2-1
TGTGCCAGCAGCTTCGGGGCGGGAGGGAGTGAGCAGTTCTTC
CASSFGAGGSEQFF
>12|.|.|TRBV6-5|TRBJ1-4
TGTGCCTCACAGGGTTGGGATGAAAAACTGTTTTTT
CASQGWDEKLFF
>14|TRBD1|.|TRBV2|TRBJ2-4
TGTGCCAGCAGAGGGACAGGGGGAGTCAACATTCAGTACTTC
CASRGTGGVNIQYF
>16|TRBD1|.|TRBV2|TRBJ1-2
TGTGCCAGCAGTGAAGGGGACAGGGGGGGGATCTATGGCTACACCTTC
CASSEGDRGGIYGYTF
>20|TRBD2|.|TRBV2|TRBJ2-1
TGTGCCAGCATGGGGCTACGGAGGACACCGCGGGAGGGCCTTTACAATGAGCAGTTCTTC
CASMGLRRTPREGLYNEQFF
>20|TRBD1|.|TRBV19|TRBJ2-6
TGTGCCAGTAGTATCTACGGGAGCGGGACAGGGGGCTCTGGGGCCAACGTCCTGACTTTC
CASSIYGSGTGGSGANVLTF
>14|.|.|TRBV7-9|TRBJ2-1
TGTGCCAGCAGCTTAATCTTTCAGGGCAATGAGCAGTTCTTC
CASSLIFQGNEQFF
>15|.|.|TRBV2|TRBJ1-1
TGTGCCAGCCTCCGTCAGGCGAGTGGTTTCGCTGAAGCTTTCTTT
CASLRQASGFAEAFF
>18|TRBD1|.|TRBV7-7|TRBJ2-5
TGTGCCAGCAGCTTAGAGTTTAGTGCGACAGGGGGCCTGGAGACCCAGTACTTC
CASSLEFSATGGLETQYF
>16|.|.|TRBV5-1|TRBJ1-2
TGCGCCAGCAGCTTGGGGGCTGTCGATTCGCCCTATGGCTACACCTTC
CASSLGAVDSPYGYTF
>17|TRBD1|once|TRBV5-1|TRBJ2-2
TGCGCCAGCAGCTTGGATATGGACAGGGCCGACACCGGGGAGCTGTTTTTT
CASSLDMDRADTGELFF
>15|TRBD1|.|TRBV6-5|TRBJ2-1
TGTGCCAGCAGTTTGGGGGACAGCTCCTACAATGAGCAGTTCTTC
CASSLGDSSYNEQFF
>14|.|.|TRBV28|TRBJ1-6
TGTGCCAGCAGTTCCCGCGGATCCGGCTCACCCCTCCACTTT
CASSSRGSGSPLHF
>13|.|.|TRBV5-1|TRBJ2-1
TGCGCCAGCAGCCCAGGGGATAGTACTGAGCAGTTCTTC
CASSPGDSTEQFF
>13|.|few|TRBV6-1|TRBJ1-2
TGTGCCAGCAGTGAACGCGGACAACTCTCCTACACCTTC
CASSERGQLSYTF
>16|TRBD1|.|TRBV4-1|TRBJ1-3
TGCGCCAGCAGCCAAGGATGGCGGACAGGTGGAAACACCATATATTTT
CASSQGWRTGGNTIYF
>17|TRBD1|.|TRBV27|TRBJ1-1
TGTGCCAGCAGTAAAAAAACGGGACAGGGAATGAACACTGAAGCTTTCTTT
CASSKKTGQGMNTEAFF
>15|.|.|TRBV29-1|TRBJ2-3
TGCAGCGCTACTCCGGTGTGGGGGGGCACAGATACGCAGTATTTT
CSATPVWGGTDTQYF
>12|TRBD2|.|TRBV30|TRBJ2-2
TGTGCCTGGACGCGGGGGGGCGGGGAGCTGTTTTTT
CAWTRGGGELFF